This T cell receptor (beta chain) appears in the sequencing data of a study of early T cells in non-severe SARS-CoV-2 infection. Many counts were recorded for this clonotype. CDR1 SGHVS and CDR2 FNYEAQ come from the germline V gene. The CDR3 runs to 13 residues. Trimming shortened V by 5 bases and J by 4 bases, and 9 bases separated the two germline ends. Researchers tagged individual cDNA molecules with unique molecular identifiers. TCRdb reprocessed the 5' RACE reads via MiXCR and lists one record per CDR3 protein. The sample carries fewer than 85,000 distinct CDR3 sequences, around 12% recorded once.

Sequenced input: whole blood. The rearrangement links TRBV7-6 to TRBJ2-1; no clear D. The receptor comes from an adult who was a healthcare worker with PCR-confirmed SARS-CoV-2 infection or an uninfected control (not recorded which). The CDR3 region is CASSARRYNEQFF. CDR3 bases: TGTGCCAGCAGCGCCCGGCGGTACAATGAGCAGTTCTTC.